The sequence of this T cell receptor beta chain was determined in a study of control samples from healthy donors and cancer patients. Data came from immunoSEQ multiplex PCR; TCRdb stores just in-frame clones and leaves some out. This repertoire shows more than 100,000 clones, more than 85% found once; its top ten account for 6.5% to 9%. The length of the CDR3 is 13 residues. From germline, CDR1 is SNHLY and CDR2 FYNNEI. After removal of 6 bases from V and 1 base from J, the junction contained 2 bases not matched to a gene. The chain is built from TRBV2 and TRBJ1-1, with 7 nucleotides matching TRBD1. What was sequenced was blood. The source is a woman between 18 and 29 years old in good health. The CDR3 DNA reads as TGTGCCAGCAGCGGACAGGCGAACACTGAAGCTTTCTTT. Translated: CASSGQANTEAFF.